Listed here is a single TCR beta chain. These data originate in a study of blood T cell repertoires in COVID-19. Study-level information: The United States, Italy and Spain provided the acute and convalescent COVID-19 samples. T cells, B-cell-depleted T cells, or PBMCs supplied cDNA or gDNA.

Before being deemed recovered, Cohort 3 donors had two negative PCRs, clearance, or symptom resolution. The CDR3 sequence is 16 residues long. Between the trimmed V and J ends, which lost 4 bases and 0 bases, there was a span of 14 bases. The germline CDR1 and CDR2 sequences are SGHDT and YYEEEE. Sequencing was performed with immunoSEQ multiplex PCR; in TCRdb, only in-frame clones are kept and a portion is missing. The sample consists of a few hundred thousand clones, approximately 83% of them appearing once. This chain uses TRBV5-6 with TRBJ2-1; no clear D. Sequencing was carried out using PBMCs or T cells enriched from blood (not recorded which). The TCR was taken from a man aged 30-40 years who had recovered from COVID-19. The CDR3 coding sequence is TGTGCCAGCAGCCGTAACCCAGCGAGCTCCTACAATGAGCAGTTCTTC. Translation gives CASSRNPASSYNEQFF.